This T cell receptor (beta chain) was recovered during a study of blood T cell repertoires in COVID-19. In the source study's methods: It was from reference gene primer amplification that nucleated cell counts were estimated. TCRdb keeps only in-frame clones here, not all; method: immunoSEQ multiplex PCR. That table is the source of V, J and clone size, and D and trimming were worked out from the DNA. The profile shows fewer than 45,000 clones, around 86% of them singletons. This TCR was recovered from a man aged 80 or over with active COVID-19. The sample comprised peripheral blood.

CDR3 amino acids: CSASRREGGYEQYF. DNA for the CDR3: TGCAGTGCTAGTCGGCGGGAGGGTGGCTACGAGCAGTACTTC. The chain links TRBV20-1 to TRBJ2-7, with 9 positions matching TRBD2. The CDR3 is 14 amino acids. The junction had 6 bases not matched to a gene; V was cut back by 3 bases and J by 3 bases. The germline V gene encodes CDR1 DFQATT and CDR2 SNEGSKA (reference sequence).